The 32 T cell receptor beta chains reported below all come from one sample, sequenced in a study of PD-L1 blockade in urothelial cancer. Repertoires were generated with immunoSEQ multiplex PCR, while TCRdb's copy carries only in-frame clones and drops some. In the table there are around 20,000 clones, around nine tenths of which are singletons. The starting material was PBMCs, obtained around atezolizumab (anti-PD-L1) treatment. The receptors were sampled from a man aged 50 to 60 with urothelial cancer.

The chain combines TRBV2 with TRBJ2-7; 12 bases are a match to TRBD2. The V gene's germline CDR1 is SNHLY and CDR2 FYNNEI. This CDR3 has 16 residues. V shed 2 bases, J shed 0 bases, and the junction held 2 bases outside the gene matches. The CDR3 region is CASSETSGRTSYEQYF. In nucleotides, the CDR3 is TGTGCCAGCAGTGAAACTAGCGGGAGGACCTCCTACGAGCAGTACTTC.

The chain links TRBV21-1 to TRBJ1-2; TRBD1 is the table's D call and was not checked against the DNA. TRBV21-1 is annotated as a pseudogene. The CDR3 length is 16 residues. The CDR3 sequence is CARQKPDRGLGYGYTF. The CDR3 DNA reads as TGTGCCAGGCAGAAACCTGACAGGGGGCTCGGCTATGGCTACACCTTC.

The DNA for the CDR3 is TGTGCCAGCAGTTACTCGGGACAGGGGCGGTACGAGCAGTACTTC. Translation: CASSYSGQGRYEQYF. V gene TRBV6-5 combines with J gene TRBJ2-7; 10 bases are shared with TRBD1. The junction had 3 bases not matched to a gene; V was cut back by 0 bases and J by 4 bases. The CDR3 is 15 residues long. Germline loops: CDR1 MNHEY, CDR2 SVGAGI.

The chain combines TRBV2 with TRBJ2-5; TRBD2 might be the D (7 bases). The V and J ends lost 0 bases and 1 base respectively, with 9 bases between them. This CDR3 comprises 15 residues. Germline CDR1 is SNHLY and CDR2 is FYNNEI. DNA of the CDR3: TGTGCCAGCAGTGAAGCGCGGGGGCCCCAAGAGACCCAGTACTTC. It translates to CASSEARGPQETQYF.

The chain has TRBV10-1 and TRBJ2-7; D possibly corresponds to TRBD2 (5 bases). Germline V gives CDR1 WNHNN, CDR2 SYGVQD (reference sequence). There are 13 residues in the CDR3. The V end was cut by 3 bases, the J end by 3 bases, with 9 bases between. CDR3: CASSESGRYEQYF. The CDR3, as DNA: TGCGCCAGCAGTGAAAGCGGACGCTACGAGCAGTACTTC.

The V and J genes are TRBV6-5 and TRBJ2-5; tentative D call: TRBD1 (6 bases). CDR3 length equals 12 residues. Deletions cut 8 bases from V and 3 bases from J, with 10 bases between. Germline V CDR1 and CDR2: MNHEY, SVGAGI. Written as DNA, the CDR3 is TGTGCCAGCGGGGGCCCCGAAGAGACCCAGTACTTC. As protein: CASGGPEETQYF.

This sequence joins TRBV20-1 and TRBJ1-1; D ambiguous. The germline gives CDR1 DFQATT, CDR2 SNEGSKA (reference sequence). V lost 1 base to trimming and J lost 10 bases, with 10 bases between them. The CDR3 consists of 11 residues. The CDR3 loop reads CSARGGSGAFF. The CDR3 nucleotides are TGCAGTGCTAGAGGAGGATCGGGAGCTTTCTTT.

V gene TRBV4-3 combines with J gene TRBJ2-3; 11 bases line up with TRBD2. Germline-derived CDR1 and CDR2 are LGHNA and YSLEER. V shed 2 bases and J 1 base; nucleotides not matched to a gene: 17. The CDR3 sequence is 21 residues long. The DNA for the CDR3 is TGCGCCAGCAGCCAACACCGTCCTGCGGCTAGCGGGGGGTTCGGCACAGATACGCAGTATTTT. This codes for CASSQHRPAASGGFGTDTQYF.

V gene TRBV5-1 combines with J gene TRBJ1-1; 10 nucleotides agree with TRBD1. The J segment lost 7 bases and the V segment lost 3 bases, leaving 9 bases of the junction unmatched. CDR3 length: 15 residues. Germline V gene lookup returns CDR1 SGHRS and CDR2 YFSETQ. This chain's CDR3 is CASSSRQGAYFEAFF. The CDR3 DNA follows: TGCGCCAGCAGCTCAAGACAGGGGGCCTATTTTGAAGCTTTCTTT.

The rearrangement joins TRBV5-6 to TRBJ2-5, with TRBD2 matching 8 bases. V was clipped by 5 bases and J by 1 base; unmatched bases: 4. Germline CDR1 is SGHDT and CDR2 is YYEEEE. The length of the CDR3 is 14 residues. The CDR3 DNA follows: TGTGCCAGCAGGCGGGGGGATTTCCAAGAGACCCAGTACTTC. This sequence encodes CASRRGDFQETQYF.

CDR3 in DNA: TGTGCCAGCAGCTTAGGGGGGCCGGGCTCCTACGAGCAGTACTTC. Translation: CASSLGGPGSYEQYF. V usage is TRBV11-3 and J usage is TRBJ2-7, with D tentatively TRBD1 (6 bases). V dropped 1 base and J dropped 0 bases, with 10 bases sitting between them. CDR1 and CDR2 from the germline V gene are SGHNT and YENEEA. CDR3 length: 15 amino acids.

The rearrangement uses TRBV7-8 and TRBJ2-2, with 8 bases matching TRBD1. V shed 5 bases and J 6 bases; nucleotides not matched to a gene: 20. Germline V CDR1 and CDR2: SGHVS, FQNEAQ. The length of the CDR3 is 19 residues. This chain's CDR3 is CASSRRPGQAPDAPGELFF. The CDR3 DNA is TGTGCCAGCAGCCGAAGACCGGGACAGGCGCCCGATGCGCCCGGGGAGCTGTTTTTT.

The chain links TRBV15 to TRBJ1-2, with TRBD1 matching over 9 bases. Unmatched junction bases numbered 4, after V lost 4 bases and J lost 7 bases. The CDR3 extends over 13 amino acids. CDR1 and CDR2 from the germline V gene are LNHNV and YYDKDF (reference sequence). The CDR3 here is CATSMDRGVGYTF. The CDR3 DNA follows: TGTGCCACCAGCATGGACAGGGGTGTTGGCTACACCTTC.

The chain combines TRBV6-6 with TRBJ2-3; D gene uncertain. Trimming shortened V by 5 bases and J by 4 bases, and 7 bases separated the two germline ends. The germline gives CDR1 MNHNY, CDR2 SVGAGI (reference sequence). This CDR3 comprises 12 residues. CDR3 coding DNA: TGTGCCAGCAGTAGACTGGCAGATACGCAGTATTTT. Protein sequence: CASSRLADTQYF.

The chain combines TRBV5-6 with TRBJ2-5, with a weak D call TRBD1 (5 bases). Germline CDR1 SGHDT, CDR2 YYEEEE. CDR3 length equals 14 residues. V was shortened by 2 bases and J by 5 bases, with 13 bases between the two germline ends. The CDR3: CASSFPAGLETQYF. CDR3 DNA sequence: TGTGCCAGCAGCTTTCCGGCAGGGTTGGAGACCCAGTACTTC.

The chain uses TRBV19 and TRBJ2-3, with TRBD2 as a possible D gene (6 bases). CDR1 and CDR2 (germline): LNHDA, SQIVND (reference sequence). V lost 7 bases and J lost 2, with 13 bases in between. The CDR3 totals 14 residues. This CDR3 is CASNSLALTDTQYF. DNA of the CDR3: TGTGCCAGTAATTCACTAGCTCTCACAGATACGCAGTATTTT. The entire variable domain, with the rest obtained from reference TRBV19 and TRBJ2-3, is as follows: DGGITQSPKYLFRKEGQNVTLSCEQNLNHDAMYWYRQDPGQGLRLIYYSQIVNDFQKGDIAEGYSVSREKKESFPLTVTSAQKNPTAFYLCASNSLALTDTQYFGPGTRLTVL.

The chain combines TRBV2 with TRBJ2-1; a possible D gene is TRBD2 (7 bases). This CDR3 is 13 amino acids long. The V end was cut by 9 bases, the J end by 8 bases, with 17 bases between. In germline, CDR1 is SNHLY, CDR2 FYNNEI. In DNA, the CDR3 is TGTGCCAGGGGGGCGGGAGATCTCGATGAGCAGTTCTTC. Its translation is CARGAGDLDEQFF.

The rearrangement uses TRBV30 and TRBJ2-5; D possibly corresponds to TRBD1 (6 bases). The germline V gene has CDR1 GTSNPN and CDR2 SVGIG (reference sequence). V was cut by 5 bases and J by 7 bases, with 11 bases left in between. The CDR3 runs 11 residues. CDR3 loop: CAWGGGATQYF. DNA for the CDR3: TGTGCCTGGGGGGGCGGAGCGACCCAGTACTTC.

The chain joins TRBV19 to TRBJ1-6; 8 bases map to TRBD1. The CDR3 is 17 amino acids. CDR1 and CDR2 (germline): LNHDA, SQIVND (reference sequence). J was trimmed by 10 bases and V by 5 bases; bases with no gene match: 16. CDR3 region: CASSLPGGRGQESPLHF. DNA for the CDR3: TGTGCCAGTAGTCTCCCGGGCGGCAGGGGGCAGGAATCACCCCTCCACTTT.

The chain carries TRBV7-9 and TRBJ2-1; no clear D. Per the germline V gene, CDR1 is SEHNR and CDR2 is FQNEAQ (reference sequence). The germline V and J ends were trimmed by 3 bases and 9 bases, with 12 bases remaining between them. The CDR3 sequence is 13 residues long. This CDR3 is CASSFAPIGEQFF. The CDR3 bases are TGTGCCAGCAGCTTCGCCCCAATCGGTGAGCAGTTCTTC. Together with reference TRBV7-9 and TRBJ2-1, the CDR3 gives the full variable domain: DTGVSQNPRHKITKRGQNVTFRCDPISEHNRLYWYRQTLGQGPEFLTYFQNEAQLEKSRLLSDRFSAERPKGSFSTLEIQRTEQGDSAMYLCASSFAPIGEQFFGPGTRLTVL.

The rearrangement joins TRBV10-1 to TRBJ2-1; weak D call: TRBD1 (5 bases). V lost 3 bases and J 2 bases, leaving 11 bases between the germline ends. CDR1 WNHNN and CDR2 SYGVQD come from the germline V gene (reference sequence). The CDR3 covers 15 residues. The CDR3 loop reads CASSDRGTPYNEQFF. DNA of the CDR3: TGCGCCAGCAGTGATAGGGGCACCCCCTACAATGAGCAGTTCTTC.

The chain links TRBV11-3 to TRBJ2-2; the match to TRBD1 covers 11 bases. V gave up 5 bases and J gave up 5 bases; unmatched junction bases: 10. The CDR3 is 17 residues long. The germline V gene has CDR1 SGHNT and CDR2 YENEEA. The chain's CDR3 is CASSGQGAGLLTGELFF. In DNA, the CDR3 is TGTGCCAGCAGCGGACAGGGGGCCGGTCTTCTTACCGGGGAGCTGTTTTTT. The full variable domain, rest sourced from reference TRBV11-3 and TRBJ2-2, is EAGVVQSPRYKIIEKKQPVAFWCNPISGHNTLYWYLQNLGQGPELLIRYENEEAVDDSQLPKDRFSAERLKGVDSTLKIQPAELGDSAVYLCASSGQGAGLLTGELFFGEGSRLTVL.

The chain employs TRBV11-2 and TRBJ2-7, with D possibly matching TRBD1 (6 bases). From germline, CDR1 is SGHAT and CDR2 FQNNGV. V lost 5 bases and J lost 0, with 14 bases in between. The CDR3 covers 15 residues. As DNA, the CDR3 is TGTGCCAGCAGCCCGGGACAACCCGGCTCCTACGAGCAGTACTTC. Its protein product is CASSPGQPGSYEQYF.

CDR3 DNA: TGCGCCAGCAGCCAATCGCCGGGACAGCTCTATGGCTACACCTTC. This gives the protein CASSQSPGQLYGYTF. The rearrangement uses TRBV4-1 and TRBJ1-2, with 7 bases identical to TRBD1. V was clipped by 2 bases and J by 4 bases; unmatched bases: 7. Germline V gene data show CDR1 as MGHRA and CDR2 as YSYEKL. CDR3 length equals 15 residues.

The V and J genes are TRBV30 and TRBJ1-1, with D possibly matching TRBD1 (6 bases). The CDR3 contains 11 residues. Trimming shortened V by 3 bases and J by 10 bases, and 12 bases separated the two germline ends. The germline CDR1 and CDR2 sequences are GTSNPN and SVGIG (reference sequence). In DNA form, the CDR3 reads TGTGCCTGGAGGGGAGGGGGACCAGCTTTCTTT. It is translated as CAWRGGGPAFF.

This chain uses TRBV7-9 with TRBJ1-5; D ambiguous. The CDR3 is made up of 13 amino acids. Germline V gene lookup returns CDR1 SEHNR and CDR2 FQNEAQ (reference sequence). The germline V and J ends were trimmed by 1 base and 7 bases, with 8 bases remaining between them. This CDR3 is CASSLGGPQPQHF. The CDR3 nucleotides are TGTGCCAGCAGCTTAGGTGGCCCGCAGCCCCAGCATTTT.

The chain combines TRBV7-2 with TRBJ2-7; TRBD2 agrees at 14 bases. The germline V gene has CDR1 SGHTA and CDR2 FQGNSA. V shed 5 bases and J 4 bases; nucleotides not matched to a gene: 7. The CDR3 consists of 16 residues. The CDR3 DNA reads as TGTGCCAGCAGCACAACCGGGACTAGCGGGGGTTACGAGCAGTACTTC. This gives the protein CASSTTGTSGGYEQYF.

This chain connects TRBV7-8 to TRBJ2-2, with no clear D. There are 10 residues in the CDR3. Germline V gives CDR1 SGHVS, CDR2 FQNEAQ. Between the trimmed V and J ends, which lost 5 bases and 8 bases, there was a span of 3 bases. The DNA for the CDR3 is TGTGCCAGCAGCCGGGGGGAGCTGTTTTTT. It specifies CASSRGELFF. Looking up the rest from reference TRBV7-8 and TRBJ2-2 gives the full variable domain: GAGVSQSPRYKVAKRGQDVALRCDPISGHVSLFWYQQALGQGPEFLTYFQNEAQLDKSGLPSDRFFAERPEGSVSTLKIQRTQQEDSAVYLCASSRGELFFGEGSRLTVL.

The V and J genes are TRBV14 and TRBJ1-5; TRBD1 is a possible D gene (5 bases). The CDR3 is 15 amino acids. The V gene's germline CDR1 is SGHDN and CDR2 FVKESK. Trimming took 2 bases from V and 6 from J, leaving 14 bases between them. The CDR3 coding sequence is TGTGCCAGCAGCCAATCTCCGCAGGGATCTCAGCCCCAGCATTTT. The encoded protein is CASSQSPQGSQPQHF.

The chain recombines TRBV28 with TRBJ2-3; 8 bases fit TRBD2. The CDR3 extends over 16 amino acids. V lost 6 bases to trimming and J lost 0 bases; unmatched junction nucleotides: 8. Germline lookup yields CDR1 MDHEN and CDR2 SYDVKM. CDR3 coding DNA: TGTGCCAGCAGCCCCTGGCGGGGGGACAGCACAGATACGCAGTATTTT. Protein product: CASSPWRGDSTDTQYF.

This chain connects TRBV19 to TRBJ2-3, with TRBD2 identical over 14 bases. V gave up 3 bases and J gave up 10 bases; unmatched junction bases: 9. Germline assignment: CDR1 LNHDA and CDR2 SQIVND (reference sequence). The CDR3 spans 16 residues. CDR3 residues: CASSMGTGTSGSAQYF. In DNA, the CDR3 is TGTGCCAGTAGTATGGGGACGGGGACTAGCGGGAGCGCGCAGTATTTT.

The gene calls are TRBV18 and TRBJ1-2; D gene uncertain. The CDR3 loop spans 15 amino acids. V shed 1 base and J shed 4 bases, with 13 bases lying between them. From germline, CDR1 is KGHSH and CDR2 LQKENI. The CDR3 loop is CASSPLRGSSYGYTF. The CDR3 nucleotides are TGTGCCAGCTCACCACTCCGGGGATCGTCCTATGGCTACACCTTC. Based on the CDR3 plus reference TRBV18 and TRBJ1-2, the full variable domain is NAGVMQNPRHLVRRRGQEARLRCSPMKGHSHVYWYRQLPEEGLKFMVYLQKENIIDESGMPKERFSAEFPKEGPSILRIQQVVRGDSAAYFCASSPLRGSSYGYTFGSGTRLTVV.